In its sample, the clone carrying this TCR beta chain was seen many times. The sample comes from a study of human T cells and chemical hapten exposure. Time point given: patch test 2, 6 weeks after DPC sensitization. Treatment denoted: therapeutic diphenylcyclopropenone sensitization with weekly scalp DPC. Sample donors consisted of patients with alopecia, aged 18 to 70 years, who were suitable for DPC. Germline V lookup: CDR1 LGHNT, CDR2 FRNRAP. The CDR3 totals 17 residues. V was shortened by 0 bases and J by 4 bases, with 15 bases between the two germline ends. MiXCR was run by TCRdb on the RACE reads, yielding one entry per CDR3 protein. The sample has roughly 120,000 distinct CDR3 sequences, about a tenth seen once.

The starting material was whole blood, obtained in connection with sensitization to the hapten diphenylcyclopropenone (DPC). This chain joins TRBV12-5 and TRBJ2-2; perhaps TRBD2 as D (7 bases). The sequence was collected from a woman aged 40 to 50 with alopecia areata. Some clones in this sample may be carry-over from other donors' samples. The DNA for the CDR3 is TGTGCTAGTGGTTTGGTACTGGCGGGGGCCCTCACCGGGGAGCTGTTTTTT. This codes for CASGLVLAGALTGELFF. Full variable domain (rest looked up from reference TRBV12-5 and TRBJ2-2): DARVTQTPRHKVTEMGQEVTMRCQPILGHNTVFWYRQTMMQGLELLAYFRNRAPLDDSGMPKDRFSAEMPDATLATLKIQPSEPRDSAVYFCASGLVLAGALTGELFFGEGSRLTVL.